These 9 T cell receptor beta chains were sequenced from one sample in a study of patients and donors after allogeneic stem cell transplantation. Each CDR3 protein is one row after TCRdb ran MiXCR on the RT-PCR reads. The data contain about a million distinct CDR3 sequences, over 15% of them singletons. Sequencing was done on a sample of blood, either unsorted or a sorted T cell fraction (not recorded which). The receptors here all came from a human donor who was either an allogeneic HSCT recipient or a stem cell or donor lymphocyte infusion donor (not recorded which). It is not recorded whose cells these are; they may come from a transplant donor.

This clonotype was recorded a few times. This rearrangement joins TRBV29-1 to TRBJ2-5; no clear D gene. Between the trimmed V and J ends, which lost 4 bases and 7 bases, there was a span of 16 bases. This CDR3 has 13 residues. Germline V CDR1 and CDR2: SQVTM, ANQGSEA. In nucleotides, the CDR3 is TGCAGCGTTGCGTCCCGTAGGGCAGGGACCCAGTACTTC. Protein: CSVASRRAGTQYF.

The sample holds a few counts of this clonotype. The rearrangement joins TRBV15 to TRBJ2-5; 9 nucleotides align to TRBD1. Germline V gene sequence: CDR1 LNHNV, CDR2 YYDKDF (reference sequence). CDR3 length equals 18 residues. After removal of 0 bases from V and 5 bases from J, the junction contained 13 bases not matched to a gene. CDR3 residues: CATSRDINWDRVAETQYF. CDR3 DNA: TGTGCCACCAGCAGAGACATAAATTGGGACAGGGTAGCGGAGACCCAGTACTTC.

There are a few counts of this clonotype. CDR3 in amino acids: CASRGGSRDRANNYGYTF. Written as DNA, the CDR3 is TGTGCCAGTCGGGGTGGTTCCCGGGACAGGGCCAATAACTATGGCTACACCTTC. The chain couples TRBV27 to TRBJ1-2; 9 bases align to TRBD1. Germline lookup yields CDR1 MNHEY and CDR2 SMNVEV (reference sequence). With V trimmed by 9 bases and J by 1 base, 18 bases remained unmatched. The CDR3 is 18 residues long.

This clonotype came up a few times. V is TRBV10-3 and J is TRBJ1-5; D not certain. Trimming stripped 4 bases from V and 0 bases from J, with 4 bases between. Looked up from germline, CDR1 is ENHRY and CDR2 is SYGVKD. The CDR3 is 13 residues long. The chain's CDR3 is CAISGDSNQPQHF. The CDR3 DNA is TGTGCCATCAGTGGGGATAGCAATCAGCCCCAGCATTTT.

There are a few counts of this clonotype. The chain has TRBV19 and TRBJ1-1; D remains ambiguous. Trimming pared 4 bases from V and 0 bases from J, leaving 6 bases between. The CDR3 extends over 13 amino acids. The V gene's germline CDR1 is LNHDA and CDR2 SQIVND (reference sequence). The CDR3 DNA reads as TGTGCCAGTAGTAACGCTGTGAACACTGAAGCTTTCTTT. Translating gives CASSNAVNTEAFF.

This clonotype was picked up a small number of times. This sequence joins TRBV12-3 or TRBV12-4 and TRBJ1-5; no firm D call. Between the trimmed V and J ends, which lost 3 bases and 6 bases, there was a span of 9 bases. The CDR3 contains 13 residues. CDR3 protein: CASSLGRSQPQHF. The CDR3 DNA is TGTGCCAGCAGTTTGGGCAGATCTCAGCCCCAGCATTTT.

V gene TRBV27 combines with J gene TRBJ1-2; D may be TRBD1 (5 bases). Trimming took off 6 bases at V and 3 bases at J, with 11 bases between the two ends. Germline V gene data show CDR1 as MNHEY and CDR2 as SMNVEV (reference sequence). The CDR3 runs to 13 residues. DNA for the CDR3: TGTGCCAGCAGGTCGGGGGTGGACTATGGCTACACCTTC. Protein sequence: CASRSGVDYGYTF.

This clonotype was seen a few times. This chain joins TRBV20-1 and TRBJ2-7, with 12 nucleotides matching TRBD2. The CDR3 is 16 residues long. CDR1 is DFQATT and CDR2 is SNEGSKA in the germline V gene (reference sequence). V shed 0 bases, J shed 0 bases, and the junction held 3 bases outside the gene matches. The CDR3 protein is CSARDRLAGASYEQYF. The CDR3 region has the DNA TGCAGTGCTAGAGATCGACTAGCGGGAGCCTCCTACGAGCAGTACTTC.

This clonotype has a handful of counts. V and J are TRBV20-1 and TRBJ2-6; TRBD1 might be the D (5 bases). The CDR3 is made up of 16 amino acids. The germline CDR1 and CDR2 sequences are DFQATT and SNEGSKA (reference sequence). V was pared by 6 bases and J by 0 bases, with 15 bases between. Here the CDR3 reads CSALGLGISGANVLTF. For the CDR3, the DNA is TGCAGTGCCCTGGGGCTGGGAATCTCTGGGGCCAACGTCCTGACTTTC.